A selection of T cell receptor beta chains follows, all from one sample in a study of PD-1 blockade in classical Hodgkin lymphoma. Assay used: immunoSEQ multiplex PCR; TCRdb lists only in-frame clones, some missing. The data hold about 27,000 clones, with around four fifths observed a single time. The material was peripheral blood mononuclear cells (PBMCs), obtained before the second cycle of nivolumab. The receptors originated from a human donor with classical Hodgkin lymphoma. The CDR3 runs from the conserved cysteine through the conserved F or W. The D gene is left open where the match is weak. The size entry is marked missing in some rows and otherwise reads once, few, many or a size class.

clone size: .; V gene: TRBV7-7; D gene: TRBD1; J gene: TRBJ2-5; CDR3 length: 17; CDR3 DNA: TGTGCCAGCAGCTCAGCTCCGGGACAGGGGGGAGCAGAGACCCAGTACTTC; CDR3 protein: CASSSAPGQGGAETQYF
clone size: once; V gene: TRBV28; D gene: .; J gene: TRBJ1-2; CDR3 length: 14; CDR3 DNA: TGTGCCAGCAGACCGGGTCAAGCGGTTTATGGCTACACCTTC; CDR3 protein: CASRPGQAVYGYTF
clone size: .; V gene: TRBV9; D gene: TRBD1; J gene: TRBJ1-1; CDR3 length: 15; CDR3 DNA: TGTGCCAGCAGCCGTACCGGACAGGGTGACACTGAAGCTTTCTTT; CDR3 protein: CASSRTGQGDTEAFF
clone size: .; V gene: TRBV5-6; D gene: .; J gene: TRBJ1-4; CDR3 length: 14; CDR3 DNA: TGTGCCAGCAGCTTGGACAGGTTAAATGAAAAACTGTTTTTT; CDR3 protein: CASSLDRLNEKLFF
clone size: medium-sized; V gene: TRBV2; D gene: .; J gene: TRBJ1-2; CDR3 length: 10; CDR3 DNA: TGTGCCAGCAGAGTAGGCGGCTACACCTTC; CDR3 protein: CASRVGGYTF
clone size: .; V gene: TRBV15; D gene: TRBD2; J gene: TRBJ2-5; CDR3 length: 14; CDR3 DNA: TGTGCCACCAGCGGGCCTAGCGGGCATGAGTCCCAGTACTTC; CDR3 protein: CATSGPSGHESQYF
clone size: .; V gene: TRBV9; D gene: TRBD1; J gene: TRBJ1-6; CDR3 length: 14; CDR3 DNA: TGTGCCAGCAGCGTGTCAGGGGGTGATTCACCCCTCCACTTT; CDR3 protein: CASSVSGGDSPLHF
clone size: few; V gene: TRBV9; D gene: .; J gene: TRBJ1-5; CDR3 length: 14; CDR3 DNA: TGTGCCAGCAGCGTAGACTCCATCCATCAGCCCCAGCATTTT; CDR3 protein: CASSVDSIHQPQHF
clone size: .; V gene: TRBV6-5; D gene: .; J gene: TRBJ2-7; CDR3 length: 16; CDR3 DNA: TGTGCCAGCAGTTACTCGGCAGGAGGCTCAGTCTACGAGCAGTACTTC; CDR3 protein: CASSYSAGGSVYEQYF
clone size: .; V gene: TRBV19; D gene: TRBD1; J gene: TRBJ1-2; CDR3 length: 14; CDR3 DNA: TGTGCCAGTAGCCGGGACAGGGGGAACTATGGCTACACCTTC; CDR3 protein: CASSRDRGNYGYTF
clone size: .; V gene: TRBV7-9; D gene: TRBD1; J gene: TRBJ1-1; CDR3 length: 14; CDR3 DNA: TGTGCCAGCAGCTTTGGACAGGGGAGCCCTGAAGCTTTCTTT; CDR3 protein: CASSFGQGSPEAFF
clone size: .; V gene: TRBV5-1; D gene: .; J gene: TRBJ1-2; CDR3 length: 13; CDR3 DNA: TGCGCCAGCAGCTCCGACGGAAACTATGGCTACACCTTC; CDR3 protein: CASSSDGNYGYTF
clone size: .; V gene: TRBV14; D gene: .; J gene: TRBJ2-7; CDR3 length: 15; CDR3 DNA: TGTGCCAGCAGCCAAGGACCGGGGAGCTCCTACGAGCAGTACTTC; CDR3 protein: CASSQGPGSSYEQYF
clone size: few; V gene: TRBV2; D gene: TRBD1; J gene: TRBJ1-5; CDR3 length: 20; CDR3 DNA: TGTGCCAGCAGTGAATCCCGTCGGACAGGAGGGCCTTATAGCAATCAGCCCCAGCATTTT; CDR3 protein: CASSESRRTGGPYSNQPQHF
clone size: many; V gene: TRBV30; D gene: TRBD1; J gene: TRBJ1-3; CDR3 length: 14; CDR3 DNA: TGTGCCTGGACCTCGACAGGGGCTGGAAACACCATATATTTT; CDR3 protein: CAWTSTGAGNTIYF
clone size: .; V gene: TRBV18; D gene: .; J gene: TRBJ2-2; CDR3 length: 12; CDR3 DNA: TGTGCCAGCTCACGTGGCACCGGGGAGCTGTTTTTT; CDR3 protein: CASSRGTGELFF
clone size: few; V gene: TRBV30; D gene: .; J gene: TRBJ2-5; CDR3 length: 13; CDR3 DNA: TGTGCCTGGAGTCCCCCCAACCAAGAGACCCAGTACTTC; CDR3 protein: CAWSPPNQETQYF
clone size: .; V gene: TRBV2; D gene: .; J gene: TRBJ2-3; CDR3 length: 13; CDR3 DNA: TGTGCCAGCAGTGCCGACCTACGAGATACGCAGTATTTT; CDR3 protein: CASSADLRDTQYF
clone size: once; V gene: TRBV11-1; D gene: TRBD1; J gene: TRBJ2-7; CDR3 length: 15; CDR3 DNA: TGTGCCAGCAGCTTAGGGGGACAGGGGACCTACGAGCAGTACTTC; CDR3 protein: CASSLGGQGTYEQYF
clone size: .; V gene: TRBV4-3; D gene: TRBD1; J gene: TRBJ2-4; CDR3 length: 17; CDR3 DNA: TGCGCCAGCAGCCAATCTCTGGGGACAGGGGCCATGGACATTCAGTACTTC; CDR3 protein: CASSQSLGTGAMDIQYF
clone size: .; V gene: TRBV11-2; D gene: .; J gene: TRBJ1-1; CDR3 length: 13; CDR3 DNA: TGTGCCAGCAGCGTTACGGGGGGGGTTGAAGCTTTCTTT; CDR3 protein: CASSVTGGVEAFF
clone size: .; V gene: TRBV14; D gene: .; J gene: TRBJ2-5; CDR3 length: 11; CDR3 DNA: TGTGCCAGCAGCGCCCAAGAGACCCAGTACTTC; CDR3 protein: CASSAQETQYF
clone size: .; V gene: TRBV11-3; D gene: TRBD1; J gene: TRBJ2-2; CDR3 length: 16; CDR3 DNA: TGTGCCAGCAGCTTAGTCGGGGGACAGGTCACCGGGGAGCTGTTTTTT; CDR3 protein: CASSLVGGQVTGELFF
clone size: .; V gene: TRBV5-1; D gene: TRBD1; J gene: TRBJ2-1; CDR3 length: 12; CDR3 DNA: TGCGCCAGCAGCTGGGGACAGGATGAGCAGTTCTTC; CDR3 protein: CASSWGQDEQFF
clone size: few; V gene: TRBV7-6; D gene: .; J gene: TRBJ2-7; CDR3 length: 14; CDR3 DNA: TGTGCCAGCAGCCCCCGGAGGGGGCACGACGAGCAGTACTTC; CDR3 protein: CASSPRRGHDEQYF
clone size: .; V gene: TRBV6-5; D gene: .; J gene: TRBJ1-3; CDR3 length: 15; CDR3 DNA: TGTGCCAGCAGTTACTCGGGTGGTGCTGGAAACACCATATATTTT; CDR3 protein: CASSYSGGAGNTIYF
clone size: .; V gene: TRBV11-3; D gene: .; J gene: TRBJ2-3; CDR3 length: 11; CDR3 DNA: TGTGCCAGCAGCTCCACCTTAACGCAGTATTTT; CDR3 protein: CASSSTLTQYF
clone size: .; V gene: TRBV4-2; D gene: .; J gene: TRBJ2-7; CDR3 length: 12; CDR3 DNA: TGTGCCAGCAGCCAACCCGGGGAGGAGCAGTACTTC; CDR3 protein: CASSQPGEEQYF
clone size: .; V gene: TRBV4-3; D gene: TRBD1; J gene: TRBJ1-2; CDR3 length: 16; CDR3 DNA: TGCGCCAGCAGCCAGTTACAGGGGGCGCGGGGCTATGGCTACACCTTC; CDR3 protein: CASSQLQGARGYGYTF
clone size: .; V gene: TRBV6-5; D gene: .; J gene: TRBJ2-5; CDR3 length: 15; CDR3 DNA: TGTGCCAGCAGTCTTTATGTGGGGGCCCGGGAGACCCAGTACTTC; CDR3 protein: CASSLYVGARETQYF
clone size: .; V gene: TRBV7-2; D gene: .; J gene: TRBJ1-2; CDR3 length: 14; CDR3 DNA: TGTGCCAGCGGGTCCTGGGGCGCCAGGGGTGGCTACACCTTC; CDR3 protein: CASGSWGARGGYTF
clone size: .; V gene: TRBV11-3; D gene: .; J gene: TRBJ2-5; CDR3 length: 19; CDR3 DNA: TGTGCCAGCAGCTTAAGATTTGGTACCATTCGAGCCCCCCAAGAGACCCAGTACTTC; CDR3 protein: CASSLRFGTIRAPQETQYF
clone size: many; V gene: TRBV18; D gene: .; J gene: TRBJ1-1; CDR3 length: 13; CDR3 DNA: TGTGCCAGCTCCCTCAACATGAACACTGAAGCTTTCTTT; CDR3 protein: CASSLNMNTEAFF
clone size: .; V gene: TRBV11-3; D gene: .; J gene: TRBJ2-6; CDR3 length: 15; CDR3 DNA: TGTGCCAGCAGTCTCGAGTTCTCTGGGGCCAACGTCCTGACTTTC; CDR3 protein: CASSLEFSGANVLTF
clone size: .; V gene: TRBV7-9; D gene: .; J gene: TRBJ2-5; CDR3 length: 13; CDR3 DNA: TGTGCCAGCAGCTTAGGGCATGTAGAGACCCAGTACTTC; CDR3 protein: CASSLGHVETQYF
clone size: few; V gene: TRBV14; D gene: .; J gene: TRBJ1-2; CDR3 length: 13; CDR3 DNA: TGTGCCAGCAGTCAACAGGAATCTCATGGCTACACCTTC; CDR3 protein: CASSQQESHGYTF
clone size: .; V gene: TRBV10-2; D gene: TRBD1; J gene: TRBJ1-1; CDR3 length: 13; CDR3 DNA: TGCGCCAGCAGTGGACAGGGAGGGACTGAAGCTTTCTTT; CDR3 protein: CASSGQGGTEAFF
clone size: .; V gene: TRBV7-2; D gene: TRBD1; J gene: TRBJ1-2; CDR3 length: 14; CDR3 DNA: TGTGCCAGCAGCACCGTCGGACAGGTCTATGGCTACACCTTC; CDR3 protein: CASSTVGQVYGYTF
clone size: .; V gene: TRBV10-3; D gene: .; J gene: TRBJ1-1; CDR3 length: 13; CDR3 DNA: TGTGCCATCAGTGAGTCGAAGAGTGTTGTGGCTTTCTTT; CDR3 protein: CAISESKSVVAFF
clone size: .; V gene: TRBV7-6; D gene: .; J gene: TRBJ2-7; CDR3 length: 16; CDR3 DNA: TGTGCCAGCAGCTTAGCGTCTGGGACAACAATCAACGAGCAGTACTTC; CDR3 protein: CASSLASGTTINEQYF
clone size: .; V gene: TRBV7-9; D gene: .; J gene: TRBJ1-1; CDR3 length: 15; CDR3 DNA: TGTGCCAGCAGCTTAGTTGGGGGAGGGAACACTGAAGCTTTCTTT; CDR3 protein: CASSLVGGGNTEAFF
clone size: .; V gene: TRBV11-2; D gene: .; J gene: TRBJ2-1; CDR3 length: 15; CDR3 DNA: TGTGCCAGCAGCGTTCGGGCCCGCACGTCCAATGAGCAGTTCTTC; CDR3 protein: CASSVRARTSNEQFF
clone size: .; V gene: TRBV19; D gene: TRBD2; J gene: TRBJ2-2; CDR3 length: 18; CDR3 DNA: TGTGCCAGTAGTATAGGACTAGCGGGGGGGCTAGACACCGGGGAGCTGTTTTTT; CDR3 protein: CASSIGLAGGLDTGELFF
clone size: many; V gene: TRBV4-3; D gene: TRBD1; J gene: TRBJ1-1; CDR3 length: 15; CDR3 DNA: TGCGCCAGCAGCCGAGACAGGGGTGGGGACACTGAAGCTTTCTTT; CDR3 protein: CASSRDRGGDTEAFF
clone size: .; V gene: TRBV4-3; D gene: .; J gene: TRBJ1-1; CDR3 length: 17; CDR3 DNA: TGCGCCAGCAGCCAAGATGGGGGCTGGGGCCGGGGCACTGAAGCTTTCTTT; CDR3 protein: CASSQDGGWGRGTEAFF
clone size: .; V gene: TRBV18; D gene: .; J gene: TRBJ1-1; CDR3 length: 12; CDR3 DNA: TGTGCCAGCTCACAAGAGCCCTCGACGGCTTTCTTT; CDR3 protein: CASSQEPSTAFF
clone size: few; V gene: TRBV19; D gene: TRBD2; J gene: TRBJ2-7; CDR3 length: 15; CDR3 DNA: TGTGCCAGTAGTATAGGGAGCGGGGTCTCCTACGAGCAGTACTTC; CDR3 protein: CASSIGSGVSYEQYF
clone size: .; V gene: TRBV5-4; D gene: TRBD1; J gene: TRBJ2-5; CDR3 length: 14; CDR3 DNA: TGTGCCAGCAGCTTTCAGGGGGCCAAAGAGACCCAGTACTTC; CDR3 protein: CASSFQGAKETQYF
clone size: once; V gene: TRBV19; D gene: .; J gene: TRBJ2-5; CDR3 length: 14; CDR3 DNA: TGTGCCAGTAGTATCCAGATAGGGTCGGAGACCCAGTACTTC; CDR3 protein: CASSIQIGSETQYF
clone size: .; V gene: TRBV5-5; D gene: .; J gene: TRBJ1-1; CDR3 length: 13; CDR3 DNA: TGTGCCAGCAGCTGGGGACCGCAACTCGAAGCTTTCTTT; CDR3 protein: CASSWGPQLEAFF
clone size: .; V gene: TRBV6-5; D gene: .; J gene: TRBJ2-3; CDR3 length: 15; CDR3 DNA: TGTGCCAGCAGTTACTCGTTAGCTCTTCTAGATACGCAGTATTTT; CDR3 protein: CASSYSLALLDTQYF
clone size: few; V gene: TRBV6-6; D gene: .; J gene: TRBJ1-2; CDR3 length: 12; CDR3 DNA: TGTGCCAGCAGTCCTGTGGGGGCTGGCTACACCTTC; CDR3 protein: CASSPVGAGYTF
clone size: .; V gene: TRBV2; D gene: .; J gene: TRBJ2-1; CDR3 length: 13; CDR3 DNA: TGTGCCAGCATTCCCGACAGACACAATGAGCAGTTCTTC; CDR3 protein: CASIPDRHNEQFF
clone size: .; V gene: TRBV7-2; D gene: TRBD2; J gene: TRBJ2-3; CDR3 length: 18; CDR3 DNA: TGTGCCAGCAGCTTAGGGCGCGGTAGCGGGGGGGCAGTAGATACGCAGTATTTT; CDR3 protein: CASSLGRGSGGAVDTQYF
clone size: .; V gene: TRBV7-9; D gene: .; J gene: TRBJ1-2; CDR3 length: 15; CDR3 DNA: TGTGCCAGCAGCCCCACCGAGGTTTTCGCTCATGGCTACACCTTC; CDR3 protein: CASSPTEVFAHGYTF
clone size: once; V gene: TRBV2; D gene: TRBD1; J gene: TRBJ2-5; CDR3 length: 15; CDR3 DNA: TGTGCCAGCAGGCAGGGGGCATTGGGCTTAGAGACCCAGTACTTC; CDR3 protein: CASRQGALGLETQYF
clone size: .; V gene: TRBV28; D gene: TRBD1; J gene: TRBJ1-1; CDR3 length: 14; CDR3 DNA: TGTGCCAGCAGTATCGGACAGGGAAACACTGAAGCTTTCTTT; CDR3 protein: CASSIGQGNTEAFF
clone size: .; V gene: TRBV19; D gene: TRBD2; J gene: TRBJ2-5; CDR3 length: 14; CDR3 DNA: TGTGCCAGTAGTATTAAGGGAGGGGCAGAGACCCAGTACTTC; CDR3 protein: CASSIKGGAETQYF
clone size: few; V gene: TRBV7-8; D gene: .; J gene: TRBJ2-1; CDR3 length: 12; CDR3 DNA: TGTGCCAGCAGCAACGCCGGGCGGGGCCAGTTCTTC; CDR3 protein: CASSNAGRGQFF